Sequencing of this T cell receptor beta chain was carried out in a study of cytomegalovirus exposure and HLA in healthy donors. Vbeta (60) and Jbeta (13) primers were used in the PCR. The data were produced by immunoSEQ multiplex PCR, yet TCRdb's version contains in-frame clones alone and is incomplete. The sample has fewer than 250,000 clones, approximately 81% seen once. V lost 6 bases and J lost 3, with 21 bases in between. The length of the CDR3 is 16 residues. Per germline, CDR1 SEHNR and CDR2 FQNEAQ (reference sequence). The V call is TRBV7-9, the J call TRBJ2-7; D possibly corresponds to TRBD1 (6 bases). This receptor was identified in a man aged 25 to 40 in good health and CMV-seronegative. The specimen sequenced was PBMCs. CDR3 region: CASSPRWDKGDYEQYF. The CDR3, as DNA: TGTGCCAGCAGTCCCCGGTGGGACAAGGGGGACTACGAGCAGTACTTC.